The 17 T cell receptor beta chains in this list originate from one sample, sequenced in a study of blood T cell repertoires in COVID-19. The data were produced by immunoSEQ multiplex PCR, yet TCRdb's version contains in-frame clones alone and is incomplete. The data contain about 210,000 clones, about 82% of them singletons. The material sequenced was peripheral blood. The receptors originated from a man in his forties or fifties with COVID-19, enrolled during active disease.

The chain combines TRBV29-1 with TRBJ1-2, with D tentatively TRBD1 (5 bases). Per the germline V gene, CDR1 is SQVTM and CDR2 is ANQGSEA. This CDR3 has 12 residues. With 0 bases removed from V and 6 bases from J, the gap between germline ends came to 8 bases. The CDR3 loop reads CSVEDRVDGYTF. The CDR3 nucleotides are TGCAGCGTTGAAGACAGGGTTGATGGCTACACCTTC.

The chain is built from TRBV28 and TRBJ1-5; TRBD1 matches at 9 bases. The trim removed 6 bases at V and 3 bases at J, leaving 3 bases unmatched. The CDR3 has 14 amino acids. Germline CDR1 reads MDHEN; CDR2 reads SYDVKM. In DNA form, the CDR3 reads TGTGCCAGCAGCCGGGACAGGGTCAATCAGCCCCAGCATTTT. Translating it yields CASSRDRVNQPQHF.

Only one count was recorded for this clone. V is TRBV7-2 and J is TRBJ2-7; 15 nucleotides agree with TRBD2. Losses at the gene ends were 5 bases for V and 6 bases for J; bases not matched to a gene: 14. The CDR3 is made up of 18 amino acids. Germline V gene data show CDR1 as SGHTA and CDR2 as FQGNSA. CDR3 nucleotide sequence: TGTGCCAGCAGCGTCACGGGACTAGCGGGGGGCCACCGGATCGAGCAGTACTTC. It is translated as CASSVTGLAGGHRIEQYF.

This rearrangement joins TRBV11-2 to TRBJ2-1; 7 nucleotides line up with TRBD1. Trimming cost V 4 bases and J 0 bases; bases outside gene matches: 3. In germline, CDR1 is SGHAT, CDR2 FQNNGV. The CDR3 extends over 15 amino acids. The DNA for the CDR3 is TGTGCCAGCAGCTCACCAGGGGGCTCCTACAATGAGCAGTTCTTC. The encoded protein is CASSSPGGSYNEQFF.

The chain uses TRBV28 and TRBJ1-4; TRBD1 agrees at 9 bases. This CDR3 is built from 15 residues. Germline V gives CDR1 MDHEN, CDR2 SYDVKM. Trimming took 4 bases from V and 8 from J; bases not matched to a gene: 8. This CDR3 reads CASSYRRTGEEKLFF. The CDR3 DNA sequence: TGTGCCAGCAGTTACCGTCGGACAGGGGAGGAAAAACTGTTTTTT.

The chain employs TRBV9 and TRBJ2-2, with D possibly TRBD2 on 5 matching bases. Trimming removed 10 bases from V and 0 bases from J, with 10 bases in between. The CDR3 consists of 13 residues. Germline V lookup: CDR1 SGDLS, CDR2 YYNGEE. The CDR3 DNA is TGTGCCGGGAGCCAATCGAACACCGGGGAGCTGTTTTTT. The encoded protein is CAGSQSNTGELFF.

The V gene is TRBV4-2, the J gene TRBJ1-2; 8 bases agree with TRBD1. J was trimmed by 7 bases and V by 3 bases; bases with no gene match: 4. The CDR3 extends over 13 amino acids. Germline V gives CDR1 LGHNA, CDR2 YNFKEQ. CDR3 nucleotide sequence: TGTGCCAGCAGCCAGCGGACAGGGAGTGGCTACACCTTC. Encoded protein: CASSQRTGSGYTF.

The V gene is TRBV29-1, the J gene TRBJ2-7; 8 bases agree with TRBD1. This CDR3 is built from 13 residues. The germline V gene encodes CDR1 SQVTM and CDR2 ANQGSEA. With 6 bases clipped from V and 4 bases from J, the junction kept 8 bases outside the gene matches. The CDR3 loop is CSVFGTGGYEQYF. CDR3 in DNA: TGCAGCGTCTTCGGGACAGGCGGTTACGAGCAGTACTTC.

The chain uses TRBV6-2 or TRBV6-3 and TRBJ2-7; D unclear. This CDR3 spans 13 amino acids. Per the germline V gene, CDR1 is MNHEY and CDR2 is SVGEGT. V lost 1 base and J 2 bases, leaving 6 bases between the germline ends. CDR3 sequence reads: CASSYLSTYEQYF. The CDR3 DNA sequence: TGTGCCAGCAGTTACTTGAGTACCTACGAGCAGTACTTC.

The CDR3 DNA is TGTGCCAGCAGCGTCGGACAGGGGCCCTACGAGCAGTACTTC. As protein: CASSVGQGPYEQYF. This chain joins TRBV9 and TRBJ2-7; 9 nucleotides agree with TRBD1. The ends lost 2 bases at V and 2 bases at J; junction bases unmatched: 2. CDR3 length: 14 amino acids. CDR1 SGDLS and CDR2 YYNGEE come from the germline V gene. Together with reference TRBV9 and TRBJ2-7, the CDR3 gives the full variable domain: DSGVTQTPKHLITATGQRVTLRCSPRSGDLSVYWYQQSLDQGLQFLIQYYNGEERAKGNILERFSAQQFPDLHSELNLSSLELGDSALYFCASSVGQGPYEQYFGPGTRLTVT.

V gene TRBV23-1 combines with J gene TRBJ1-6; D is unclear. TRBV23-1 is classed as an ORF, of uncertain function. There are 19 residues in the CDR3. V was pared by 0 bases and J by 0 bases, with 15 bases between. Here the CDR3 reads CASSQSREGYPSYNSPLHF. CDR3 DNA: TGCGCCAGCAGTCAATCAAGGGAGGGTTATCCCTCCTATAATTCACCCCTCCACTTT.

CDR3 residues: CATSRSRAYNEQFF. In DNA form, the CDR3 reads TGTGCCACCAGCAGGTCGAGAGCTTACAATGAGCAGTTCTTC. V usage is TRBV15 and J usage is TRBJ2-1, with D unclear. Germline values: CDR1 LNHNV, CDR2 YYDKDF (reference sequence). CDR3 length: 14 amino acids. Trimming removed 3 bases at V and 4 bases at J, with 10 bases between.

This clone was picked up a small number of times. The chain has TRBV5-1 and TRBJ1-3, with TRBD1 matching 8 bases. With 0 bases clipped from V and 4 bases from J, the junction kept 0 bases outside the gene matches. This CDR3 is built from 14 residues. Per the germline V gene, CDR1 is SGHRS and CDR2 is YFSETQ. The CDR3 region is CASSLGTGGNTIYF. CDR3 coding DNA: TGCGCCAGCAGCTTGGGGACAGGGGGAAACACCATATATTTT. Drawing the rest from reference TRBV5-1 and TRBJ1-3, the complete variable domain is KAGVTQTPRYLIKTRGQQVTLSCSPISGHRSVSWYQQTPGQGLQFLFEYFSETQRNKGNFPGRFSGRQFSNSRSEMNVSTLELGDSALYLCASSLGTGGNTIYFGEGSWLTVV.

The chain combines TRBV6-4 with TRBJ1-4, with no clear D. Trimming took 3 bases from V and 10 from J, leaving 12 bases between them. The CDR3 is made up of 13 amino acids. Germline values: CDR1 MRHNA, CDR2 SNTAGT. This chain's CDR3 is CASSEQAEGKLFF. CDR3 nucleotides: TGTGCCAGCAGTGAGCAGGCAGAGGGAAAACTGTTTTTT.

This clone has just a few counts. The V and J genes are TRBV18 and TRBJ1-2; 7 positions match TRBD1. The length of the CDR3 is 13 residues. Germline lookup yields CDR1 KGHSH and CDR2 LQKENI. The V and J ends lost 6 bases and 4 bases, in that order; junction bases with no gene match: 5. The CDR3, as DNA: TGTGCCAGCTCGTTCCGGGACAGCTATGGCTACACCTTC. It specifies CASSFRDSYGYTF.

This clone occurred a few times. V gene TRBV2 combines with J gene TRBJ2-7; 12 bases match TRBD2. V shed 7 bases and J 2 bases; nucleotides not matched to a gene: 3. This CDR3 spans 14 amino acids. Germline V gene data show CDR1 as SNHLY and CDR2 as FYNNEI. CDR3 protein: CASKLAGGTYEQYF. The CDR3 DNA sequence: TGTGCCAGCAAACTAGCGGGGGGCACCTACGAGCAGTACTTC.

The rearrangement joins TRBV27 to TRBJ1-3; a possible D gene is TRBD1 (6 bases). The CDR3 runs 19 residues. V was clipped by 6 bases and J by 3 bases, with 27 bases between them. Germline V gives CDR1 MNHEY, CDR2 SMNVEV (reference sequence). DNA of the CDR3: TGTGCCAGCAGCTATTGGGCGTATGCAGTCAGGGGATGTGGAAACACCATATATTTT. Translation gives CASSYWAYAVRGCGNTIYF.